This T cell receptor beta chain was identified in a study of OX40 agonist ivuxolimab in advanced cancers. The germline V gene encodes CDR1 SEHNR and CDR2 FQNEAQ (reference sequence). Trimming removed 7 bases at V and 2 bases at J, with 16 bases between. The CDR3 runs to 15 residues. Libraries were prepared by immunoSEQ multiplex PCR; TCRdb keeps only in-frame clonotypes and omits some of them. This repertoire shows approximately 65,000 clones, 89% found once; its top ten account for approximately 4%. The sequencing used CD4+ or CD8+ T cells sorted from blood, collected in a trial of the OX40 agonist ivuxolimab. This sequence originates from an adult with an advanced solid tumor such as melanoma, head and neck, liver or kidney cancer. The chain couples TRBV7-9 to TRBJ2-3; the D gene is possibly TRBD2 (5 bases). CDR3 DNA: TGTGCCAGCACCCGGGAAACGAGGGCCACAGATACGCAGTATTTT. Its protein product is CASTRETRATDTQYF.